This T cell receptor (beta chain) was profiled in a study of T cell responses to AZD1222 COVID-19 vaccine. The table came from immunoSEQ multiplex PCR; TCRdb's copy has only in-frame clones and leaves some out. The top ten hold approximately 4.7% of the sample, which has 99,000 or so clones, about 93% seen once. Germline values: CDR1 SGHTA, CDR2 FQGNSA. Unmatched junction bases numbered 9, after V lost 0 bases and J lost 7 bases. This CDR3 contains 16 residues. Study-wide results and caveats: Nearly half of spike-specific TCRs reportedly go after variant regions that carry no mutations. At baseline, just five or six AZD1222 recipients tested seropositive. Clonal diversity was possibly underestimated; the donors were predominantly white British and more often female.

About this clone itself: Its specificity is not known.

The source material was peripheral blood, sampled on day 0 of AZD1222 vaccination. The V gene is TRBV7-2, the J gene TRBJ2-1, with 7 bases matching TRBD2. The clonotype originates from an adult in good health. The CDR3 is CASSLALWEGSNEQFF. The DNA of the CDR3 is TGTGCCAGCAGCTTAGCGCTGTGGGAGGGTTCAAATGAGCAGTTCTTC.